The T cell receptor beta chain described here comes from a study of chemoradiotherapy in HPV16-positive cancers. The overall study: Two HPV16-positive patients' cells yielded candidate HPV-specific clones and common motifs. Study conclusions and caveats: Non-HPV-specific T cells did not expand in tumors during treatment, whereas candidate HPV-specific clones and E7-related motifs did. The functional HPV-specific definition rests on just a couple of HPV16-positive patients.

Repertoires were sampled repeatedly during chemoradiotherapy. A note on this clone: Its cognate antigen is unknown.

Measured with immunoSEQ multiplex PCR; TCRdb has only the in-frame clones, and not every one. This repertoire shows under 50,000 clones, more than 75% found once; its top ten account for about 4.9%. Unmatched junction bases numbered 8, after V lost 5 bases and J lost 5 bases. CDR1 is MNHNS, CDR2 SASEGT, per germline. This CDR3 is built from 15 residues. The J gene is TRBJ2-7, the V gene TRBV6-1; 11 nucleotides match TRBD1. The origin of this receptor is a human donor with HPV-associated anogenital cancer. This specimen was blood, taken from a patient who underwent chemoradiotherapy. CDR3 residues: CASSLLGDRGDEQYF. The DNA for the CDR3 is TGTGCCAGCAGTCTGTTGGGGGACAGGGGGGACGAGCAGTACTTC.